This T cell receptor beta chain derives from a study of monozygotic twins with inflammatory bowel disease. Through template switching, UMIs that included a 6-nucleotide sample barcode were added. Amplification of TCRalpha and TCRbeta cDNA involved two nested PCRs that ran for 16 and 9 cycles. TCRdb reprocessed the 5' RACE reads, with one entry per CDR3 protein and no DNA. Recorded for this sample: about 300,000 distinct CDR3 sequences. The germline V gene has CDR1 DFQATT and CDR2 SNEGSKA (reference sequence). The CDR3 runs to 15 residues. Study observations and caveats: IBD patients, compared with healthy twins, shared fewer clonotypes with others (especially with disease activity).

As concerns this clonotype: The target antigen is unknown.

The sequence was obtained from a human donor with ulcerative colitis or Crohn's disease, or a healthy co-twin of an affected twin (not recorded which). Sequenced sample: blood. The V call is TRBV20-1, the J call TRBJ2-3; TCRdb gives TRBD1 as the D gene, but with no DNA this cannot be confirmed. The CDR3 spells CSASNRDTSTDTQYF.